Below, 32 T cell receptor beta chains from the same sample are listed, as sequenced in a study of neurological immune-mediated disorders. MiXCR, applied by TCRdb to the 5' RACE reads, yields one record per CDR3 protein. The table records 20,000 to 25,000 distinct CDR3 sequences, roughly 15% of them present only once. Specimen: PBMCs. These TCRs come from a female donor with HTLV-1-associated myelopathy (HAM/TSP).

There are many counts of this clonotype. As DNA, the CDR3 is TGCGCCAGCAGCCAAGAGGGGACGGTTGCCTACGAGCAGTACTTC. The encoded protein is CASSQEGTVAYEQYF. J is TRBJ2-7 and V is TRBV4-1; tentatively, D is TRBD1 or TRBD2 (5 bases each). Germline V CDR1 and CDR2: MGHRA, YSYEKL. Trimming shortened V by 0 bases and J by 2 bases, and 11 bases separated the two germline ends. The CDR3 runs to 15 residues.

The V gene is TRBV4-1, the J gene TRBJ2-7; no definite D call. Germline loops: CDR1 MGHRA, CDR2 YSYEKL. V shed 4 bases and J shed 4 bases, with 17 bases lying between them. This CDR3 contains 15 residues. The CDR3 spells CASSRTGPQSYEQYF. In DNA, the CDR3 is TGCGCCAGCAGCCGTACTGGACCGCAAAGTTACGAGCAGTACTTC.

This clonotype was seen at least ten times. V is TRBV29-1 and J is TRBJ2-7; D unclear. CDR1 SQVTM and CDR2 ANQGSEA come from the germline V gene. This CDR3 comprises 13 residues. V was shortened by 4 bases and J by 3 bases, with 13 bases between the two germline ends. CDR3 coding DNA: TGCAGCGTTGTCGGGCAGGAGCGCTACGAGCAGTACTTC. This gives the protein CSVVGQERYEQYF.

This clonotype was recorded at least ten times. The chain recombines TRBV5-1 with TRBJ2-1; 8 bases match TRBD1. Trimming took 0 bases from V and 8 from J; bases not matched to a gene: 7. Per the germline V gene, CDR1 is SGHRS and CDR2 is YFSETQ. The CDR3 length is 15 residues. The CDR3 nucleotides read TGCGCCAGCAGCTTGGCTGAGCAGGGGGCCTATGAGCAGTTCTTC. As protein: CASSLAEQGAYEQFF. Full variable domain (outside the CDR3, taken from reference TRBV5-1 and TRBJ2-1): KAGVTQTPRYLIKTRGQQVTLSCSPISGHRSVSWYQQTPGQGLQFLFEYFSETQRNKGNFPGRFSGRQFSNSRSEMNVSTLELGDSALYLCASSLAEQGAYEQFFGPGTRLTVL.

This clonotype was seen at least ten times. For the CDR3, the DNA is TGTGCCAGCAGACCTCCTACAGGGGGCCGCACAGATACGCAGTATTTT. Amino acid sequence: CASRPPTGGRTDTQYF. J is TRBJ2-3 and V is TRBV12-3 or TRBV12-4, with TRBD1 matching 9 bases. V dropped 6 bases and J dropped 1; count of bases not matched to a gene: 8. CDR3 size: 16 residues.

This clonotype was found many times. The chain is built from TRBV6-6 and TRBJ2-5; TRBD2 matches 14 bases. V lost 4 bases and J lost 4; bases outside the gene matches: 5. The CDR3 has 16 amino acids. Per germline, CDR1 MNHNY and CDR2 SVGAGI (reference sequence). CDR3 loop: CASSSTSGGGIETQYF. The CDR3 DNA reads TGTGCCAGCAGTTCGACTAGCGGGGGGGGCATAGAGACCCAGTACTTC.

This clonotype was recorded only once. This chain connects TRBV5-1 to TRBJ2-1, with 11 bases identical to TRBD2. Germline V CDR1 and CDR2: SGHRS, YFSETQ. The CDR3 runs to 17 residues. The V and J ends lost 3 bases and 0 bases, in that order; junction bases with no gene match: 5. CDR3 loop: CASSYGLAGLSYNEQFF. CDR3 in DNA: TGCGCCAGCAGCTACGGACTAGCGGGTCTCTCCTACAATGAGCAGTTCTTC.

This clonotype was recorded at least ten times. The chain links TRBV20-1 to TRBJ1-2; D gene unclear. Deletions cut 1 base from V and 6 bases from J, with 24 bases between. The CDR3 totals 17 residues. The germline V gene has CDR1 DFQATT and CDR2 SNEGSKA (reference sequence). CDR3 bases: TGCAGTGCTAGAGCCTCACCGCGGTCGGGAGTTTTTGATGGCTACACCTTC. Residues: CSARASPRSGVFDGYTF.

This clonotype occurred many times. V usage is TRBV20-1 and J usage is TRBJ2-1; D may be TRBD2 (5 bases). Germline V gene data show CDR1 as DFQATT and CDR2 as SNEGSKA (reference sequence). Trimming took off 6 bases at V and 0 bases at J, with 12 bases between the two ends. The CDR3 covers 14 residues. This CDR3 reads CSALDWSSYNEQFF. Written as DNA, the CDR3 is TGCAGTGCATTGGACTGGAGCTCCTACAATGAGCAGTTCTTC.

This clonotype was found many times. The V call is TRBV20-1, the J call TRBJ2-6, with 7 nucleotides matching TRBD1. Trimming at V came to 5 bases and at J to 4 bases, leaving 17 bases not matched to a gene. CDR3 length: 18 amino acids. The germline V gene encodes CDR1 DFQATT and CDR2 SNEGSKA (reference sequence). CDR3 residues: CSAGPRQGRGTGANVLTF. The DNA of the CDR3 is TGCAGTGCTGGACCCCGACAGGGTAGGGGGACCGGGGCCAACGTCCTGACTTTC.

V is TRBV27 and J is TRBJ2-5, with 13 nucleotides matching TRBD2. This CDR3 is 18 amino acids long. Germline V gene sequence: CDR1 MNHEY, CDR2 SMNVEV (reference sequence). With V trimmed by 5 bases and J by 1 base, 10 bases remained unmatched. CDR3 amino acids: CASSPETSGRPSQETQYF. CDR3 sequence (DNA): TGTGCCAGCAGTCCAGAGACTAGCGGGAGGCCAAGCCAAGAGACCCAGTACTTC.

By share of the sample, this clonotype is medium-sized (0.01 to 0.1%). The rearrangement joins TRBV29-1 to TRBJ1-1; D remains ambiguous. The CDR3 has 11 amino acids. Looked up from germline, CDR1 is SQVTM and CDR2 is ANQGSEA. Trimming pared 2 bases from V and 8 bases from J, leaving 9 bases between. CDR3 region: CSVESTSEAFF. In DNA, the CDR3 is TGCAGCGTTGAATCGACATCGGAAGCTTTCTTT.

This clonotype came up many times. V and J are TRBV5-1 and TRBJ2-1; 12 bases fit TRBD2. V lost 0 bases, J lost 4 bases, and 8 bases stayed unmatched. CDR1 is SGHRS and CDR2 is YFSETQ in the germline V gene. The CDR3 is 18 amino acids. The CDR3 reads CASSLGLAGAGLYNEQFF. The CDR3 nucleotides are TGCGCCAGCAGCTTGGGACTAGCGGGAGCGGGCTTATACAATGAGCAGTTCTTC.

This clonotype was observed many times. This chain links TRBV3-1 with TRBJ2-7, with D hard to call. Germline CDR1 and CDR2: LGHDT and YNNKEL (reference sequence). The CDR3 spans 14 residues. Trimming took 2 bases from V and 4 from J, leaving 12 bases between them. The CDR3 spells CASSQMITRYEQYF. In nucleotides, the CDR3 is TGTGCCAGCAGCCAAATGATAACCCGGTACGAGCAGTACTTC.

The sample holds many counts of this clonotype. The chain couples TRBV29-1 to TRBJ2-7; D not certain. Germline V CDR1 and CDR2: SQVTM, ANQGSEA. Trimming stripped 5 bases from V and 7 bases from J, with 12 bases between. CDR3 length equals 11 residues. CDR3 protein: CSVNTGIEQYF. CDR3 sequence (DNA): TGCAGCGTTAACACGGGTATTGAGCAGTACTTC.

This clonotype was seen repeatedly, ten times or more. V is TRBV20-1 and J is TRBJ2-7; D is tentatively TRBD1 or TRBD2 (5 bases each). The CDR3 has 13 residues. Trimming took 4 bases from V and 3 from J, leaving 13 bases between them. Per germline, CDR1 DFQATT and CDR2 SNEGSKA (reference sequence). The CDR3 DNA reads TGCAGTGCTAACGGGGACCGAATCTACGAGCAGTACTTC. Protein: CSANGDRIYEQYF.

This clonotype is judged medium-sized (0.01 to 0.1%). J is TRBJ2-5 and V is TRBV5-1; maybe TRBD1 (5 bases). V gave up 2 bases and J gave up 0 bases, with 5 bases separating them. This CDR3 comprises 13 residues. Per the germline V gene, CDR1 is SGHRS and CDR2 is YFSETQ. DNA of the CDR3: TGCGCCAGCAGCTTACAGGACCAAGAGACCCAGTACTTC. Amino acid sequence: CASSLQDQETQYF.

About this clonotype: One base away lies a much larger clone, so this may be a sequencing read error. V gene TRBV27 combines with J gene TRBJ1-1; D gene unclear. Germline CDR1 and CDR2: MNHEY and SMNVEV (reference sequence). Trimming took 8 bases from V and 4 from J, leaving 11 bases between them. The CDR3 consists of 12 residues. CDR3 DNA sequence: TGTGCCAGCCGATGGAGGTTCACTGAAGCTTTCTTT. This encodes CASRWRFTEAFF.

This clonotype was seen many times. The chain joins TRBV20-1 to TRBJ2-1; TRBD1 might be the D (5 bases). Trimming removed 2 bases at V and 6 bases at J, with 23 bases between. The CDR3 extends over 17 amino acids. Per the germline V gene, CDR1 is DFQATT and CDR2 is SNEGSKA (reference sequence). The CDR3 spells CSARSRVQSFVVNEQFF. CDR3 bases: TGCAGTGCTAGATCCAGGGTACAATCTTTCGTAGTCAATGAGCAGTTCTTC.

This clonotype was recorded many times. The CDR3 nucleotides read TGCAGTGCATCAACGGGGCGTAATTACGAGCAGTACTTC. Translation: CSASTGRNYEQYF. V usage is TRBV20-1 and J usage is TRBJ2-7, with D perhaps given as TRBD1 or TRBD2 (5 bases each). V was trimmed by 6 bases and J by 4 bases, leaving 16 bases between them. Germline-derived CDR1 and CDR2 are DFQATT and SNEGSKA (reference sequence). This CDR3 is built from 13 residues.

By frequency in the sample, this clonotype is medium-sized. This CDR3 is CAISDITGNSPLHF. The CDR3 DNA reads as TGTGCCATCAGTGATATAACAGGGAATTCACCCCTCCACTTT. The V and J genes are TRBV10-3 and TRBJ1-6; possible D gene TRBD1, 6 bases. From germline, CDR1 is ENHRY and CDR2 SYGVKD. Trimming took 3 bases from V and 7 from J, leaving 10 bases between them. The CDR3 has 14 amino acids.

Many counts were recorded for this clonotype. The chain combines TRBV6-2 or TRBV6-3 with TRBJ2-1; 10 nucleotides match TRBD2. The CDR3 has 13 amino acids. V gave up 6 bases and J gave up 12 bases; unmatched junction bases: 8. Germline V lookup: CDR1 MNHEY, CDR2 SVGEGT. Here the CDR3 reads CASRDTAGGWQFF. For the CDR3, the DNA is TGTGCCAGCAGAGACACAGCGGGAGGGTGGCAGTTCTTC.

This clonotype was recorded at least ten times. The rearrangement uses TRBV12-3 or TRBV12-4 and TRBJ1-2, with 8 positions matching TRBD1. J lost 5 bases, V lost 6 bases, and 8 bases had no gene match. The CDR3 spans 14 residues. The CDR3 here is CASSSVDRAYGYTF. The CDR3 region has the DNA TGTGCCAGCAGCTCCGTGGACAGGGCTTATGGCTACACCTTC.

This clonotype was observed at least ten times. The chain uses TRBV6-5 and TRBJ1-4; D unclear. CDR3 length: 15 residues. Germline V gene data show CDR1 as MNHEY and CDR2 as SVGAGI. Trimming pared 6 bases from V and 5 bases from J, leaving 16 bases between. In DNA form, the CDR3 reads TGTGCCAGCAGCACCCAGCCATTTCTAAATGAAAAACTGTTTTTT. It translates to CASSTQPFLNEKLFF.

This clonotype occurred many times. This chain uses TRBV14 with TRBJ2-5; the match to TRBD2 covers 8 bases. The CDR3 contains 15 residues. Looked up from germline, CDR1 is SGHDN and CDR2 is FVKESK. Trimming cost V 2 bases and J 4 bases; bases outside gene matches: 6. Here the CDR3 reads CASSQRTSLLETQYF. In DNA form, the CDR3 reads TGTGCCAGCAGCCAAAGGACTAGCCTCCTAGAGACCCAGTACTTC.

This clonotype is large. The chain couples TRBV20-1 to TRBJ1-5; unclear D gene. Germline V gene sequence: CDR1 DFQATT, CDR2 SNEGSKA (reference sequence). V lost 2 bases, J lost 0 bases, and 8 bases lay in between. The CDR3 totals 14 residues. The CDR3 sequence: CSARRGSSNQPQHF. In DNA, the CDR3 is TGCAGTGCTAGACGTGGGAGTAGCAATCAGCCCCAGCATTTT.

In this sample, this clonotype turned up many times. The chain recombines TRBV7-9 with TRBJ2-2; D remains ambiguous. The germline V and J ends were trimmed by 3 bases and 6 bases, with 8 bases remaining between them. This CDR3 comprises 13 residues. Germline assignment: CDR1 SEHNR and CDR2 FQNEAQ (reference sequence). CDR3 amino acids: CASSFPIPGELFF. The CDR3 nucleotides are TGTGCCAGCAGCTTTCCAATACCCGGGGAGCTGTTTTTT.

In its sample, this clonotype was seen many times. The rearrangement links TRBV7-2 to TRBJ1-4; D might be TRBD1 (6 bases). CDR1 is SGHTA and CDR2 is FQGNSA in the germline V gene. This CDR3 contains 15 residues. V lost 0 bases to trimming and J lost 3 bases, with 8 bases between them. Written as DNA, the CDR3 is TGTGCCAGCAGCTTAGCGGGGGGCCCTAATGAAAAACTGTTTTTT. Protein: CASSLAGGPNEKLFF.

This clonotype occurred many times. This chain joins TRBV11-2 and TRBJ1-2; 8 bases are a match to TRBD1. V lost 5 bases and J lost 4; bases outside the gene matches: 6. Germline CDR1 SGHAT, CDR2 FQNNGV. The CDR3 sequence is 14 residues long. The CDR3 loop reads CASSPTGDPYGYTF. DNA for the CDR3: TGTGCCAGCAGCCCGACAGGGGATCCCTATGGCTACACCTTC.

Many counts were recorded for this clonotype. V gene TRBV15 combines with J gene TRBJ2-3, with TRBD1 identical over 7 bases. The CDR3 length is 16 residues. The trim removed 1 base at V and 4 bases at J, leaving 8 bases unmatched. Germline loops: CDR1 LNHNV, CDR2 YYDKDF (reference sequence). CDR3 in amino acids: CATSRGRGRSADTQYF. DNA of the CDR3: TGTGCCACCAGCAGAGGAAGGGGGCGAAGCGCAGATACGCAGTATTTT.

This clonotype has ten or more counts. The chain employs TRBV14 and TRBJ2-6; D is uncertain. Germline CDR1 and CDR2: SGHDN and FVKESK. V lost 4 bases and J lost 1, with 5 bases in between. The CDR3 is made up of 14 amino acids. The chain's CDR3 is CASSLISGANVLTF. The CDR3 DNA is TGTGCCAGCAGCCTAATATCTGGGGCCAACGTCCTGACTTTC.

Only a few counts were recorded for this clonotype. The J gene is TRBJ2-2, the V gene TRBV24-1, with D hard to call. Germline V gene sequence: CDR1 KGHDR, CDR2 SFDVKD. V lost 0 bases and J 3 bases, leaving 4 bases between the germline ends. The CDR3 length is 14 residues. This chain's CDR3 is CATSDLLDTGELFF. CDR3 in DNA: TGTGCCACCAGTGATTTGTTGGACACCGGGGAGCTGTTTTTT.